The clone carrying this TCR beta chain was observed many times. The CDR3 totals 13 residues. The germline CDR1 and CDR2 sequences are SNHLY and FYNNEI. Between the trimmed V and J ends, which lost 5 bases and 2 bases, there was a span of 9 bases. This sample stems from a study of metastatic and nonmetastatic thyroid tumors. About the research overall: Repertoires from blood and tumor or nodule tissue of malignant and benign thyroid patients were compared.

Treatment of any kind had been given to no patient before thyroid surgery. TCRdb re-called the PCR reads through MiXCR. The sample contains more than 40,000 clones, roughly 15% of which appear only once. The sequenced sample consisted of blood. The TCR sequence derives from a female donor with papillary thyroid cancer or a benign thyroid nodule (not recorded which). Some clones in this sample may be carry-over from other donors' samples. This chain links TRBV2 with TRBJ1-2; weak D call: TRBD1 (5 bases). CDR3 DNA: TGTGCCAGCAGTAACAGGTACAACTATGGCTACACCTTC. Residues: CASSNRYNYGYTF.